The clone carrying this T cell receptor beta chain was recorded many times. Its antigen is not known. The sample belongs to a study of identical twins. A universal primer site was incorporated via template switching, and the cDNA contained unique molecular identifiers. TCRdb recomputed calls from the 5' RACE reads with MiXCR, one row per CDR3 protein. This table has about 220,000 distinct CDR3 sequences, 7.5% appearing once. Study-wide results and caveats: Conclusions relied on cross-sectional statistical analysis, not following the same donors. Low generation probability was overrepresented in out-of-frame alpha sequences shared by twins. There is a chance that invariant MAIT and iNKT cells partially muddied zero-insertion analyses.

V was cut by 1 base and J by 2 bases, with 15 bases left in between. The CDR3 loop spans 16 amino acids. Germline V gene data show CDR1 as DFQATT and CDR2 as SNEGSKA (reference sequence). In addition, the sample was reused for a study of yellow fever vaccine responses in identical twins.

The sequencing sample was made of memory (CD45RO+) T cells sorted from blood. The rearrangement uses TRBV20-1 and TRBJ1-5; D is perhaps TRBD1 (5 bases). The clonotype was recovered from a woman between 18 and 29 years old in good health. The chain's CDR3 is CSARVPSGAGNQPQHF. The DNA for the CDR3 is TGCAGTGCTAGAGTTCCTAGCGGGGCAGGCAATCAGCCCCAGCATTTT.